This entry lists 21 T cell receptor beta chains sequenced from one sample in a study of blood T cell repertoires in COVID-19. The repertoire was sequenced with immunoSEQ multiplex PCR; TCRdb's copy has only in-frame clones and lacks some. The sample contains 100,000 to 110,000 clones, 70% to 90% of which appear only once. Sequenced sample: peripheral blood. These receptor sequences come from a man over 45 with active or convalescent COVID-19.

This sequence joins TRBV29-1 and TRBJ1-4; the D gene is possibly TRBD1 (5 bases). V lost 6 bases and J lost 2, with 16 bases in between. Germline-derived CDR1 and CDR2 are SQVTM and ANQGSEA. The CDR3 is made up of 15 amino acids. DNA of the CDR3: TGCAGCGTACGGGGGGAGTTCGGGACTAATGAAAAACTGTTTTTT. Translating gives CSVRGEFGTNEKLFF.

This clone was detected a few times. The chain employs TRBV14 and TRBJ1-6, with no clear D. This CDR3 comprises 14 residues. V was cut by 1 base and J by 4 bases, with 5 bases left in between. The germline V gene has CDR1 SGHDN and CDR2 FVKESK. The CDR3 nucleotides read TGTGCCAGCAGCCAAGGGCAGTATAATTCACCCCTCCACTTT. This gives the protein CASSQGQYNSPLHF.

The gene calls are TRBV12-5 and TRBJ1-4; the D gene is possibly TRBD1 (5 bases). Trimming removed 4 bases from V and 0 bases from J, with 6 bases in between. Germline loops: CDR1 LGHNT, CDR2 FRNRAP. This CDR3 has 14 amino acids. The CDR3 DNA is TGTGCTAGTGGTTCGACAGCAACTAATGAAAAACTGTTTTTT. As protein: CASGSTATNEKLFF.

The chain joins TRBV5-1 to TRBJ2-1, with TRBD2 matching 14 bases. V trimming: 4 bases; J trimming: 7 bases; junction bases outside the gene matches: 13. Germline V gene data show CDR1 as SGHRS and CDR2 as YFSETQ. The CDR3 is 18 amino acids. CDR3: CASSGPTSGRASRNEQFF. In DNA, the CDR3 is TGCGCCAGCAGCGGACCGACTAGCGGGAGGGCCAGTAGGAATGAGCAGTTCTTC.

This chain connects TRBV29-1 to TRBJ1-2; D unclear. This CDR3 spans 14 amino acids. Germline loops: CDR1 SQVTM, CDR2 ANQGSEA. Trimming removed 6 bases from V and 8 bases from J, with 22 bases in between. CDR3 sequence: CSVGLTSNYGGYTF. The CDR3 region has the DNA TGCAGCGTAGGCCTTACGTCGAACTATGGCGGCTACACCTTC.

The chain recombines TRBV11-3 with TRBJ1-2, with TRBD1 as a possible D gene (5 bases). CDR1 is SGHNT, CDR2 YENEEA, per germline. V was trimmed by 2 bases and J by 2 bases, leaving 12 bases between them. CDR3 size: 15 residues. The CDR3, as DNA: TGTGCCAGCAGCTTAAGCCTAGGGGCAAACTATGGCTACACCTTC. Protein: CASSLSLGANYGYTF.

This clone was counted only a few times. The chain couples TRBV27 to TRBJ2-1; possible D gene TRBD1, 6 bases. In germline, CDR1 is MNHEY, CDR2 SMNVEV (reference sequence). Trimming took off 5 bases at V and 4 bases at J, with 12 bases between the two ends. The CDR3 covers 14 residues. CDR3 in DNA: TGTGCCAGCAGTCTCCAAGACAGGTACAATGAGCAGTTCTTC. This encodes CASSLQDRYNEQFF.

The J gene is TRBJ2-3, the V gene TRBV30; no definite D call. The germline CDR1 and CDR2 sequences are GTSNPN and SVGIG (reference sequence). V was cut by 0 bases and J by 5 bases, with 9 bases left in between. The CDR3 covers 13 residues. The CDR3: CAWSVDLGDTQYF. In nucleotides, the CDR3 is TGTGCCTGGAGTGTAGACTTGGGAGATACGCAGTATTTT. Complete variable domain (other parts from reference TRBV30 and TRBJ2-3): SQTIHQWPATLVQPVGSPLSLECTVEGTSNPNLYWYRQAAGRGLQLLFYSVGIGQISSEVPQNLSASRPQDRQFILSSKKLLLSDSGFYLCAWSVDLGDTQYFGPGTRLTVL.

The chain uses TRBV11-2 and TRBJ1-4; the D gene is possibly TRBD1 (6 bases). V dropped 5 bases and J dropped 8 bases, with 15 bases sitting between them. This CDR3 spans 14 amino acids. In germline, CDR1 is SGHAT, CDR2 FQNNGV. DNA of the CDR3: TGTGCCAGCAGCCCCCAGGGCAGGGGCGAAAAACTGTTTTTT. It yields the protein CASSPQGRGEKLFF.

The gene calls are TRBV24-1 and TRBJ1-5; 7 positions match TRBD1. The V and J ends lost 4 bases and 1 base, in that order; junction bases with no gene match: 6. CDR1 is KGHDR and CDR2 is SFDVKD in the germline V gene. This CDR3 is 16 amino acids long. The CDR3 reads CATSDVTGTSNQPQHF. DNA for the CDR3: TGTGCCACCAGTGACGTGACAGGGACAAGCAATCAGCCCCAGCATTTT.

The rearrangement joins TRBV29-1 to TRBJ1-6; possibly TRBD1 for D (6 bases). The V end was cut by 8 bases, the J end by 9 bases, with 17 bases between. Germline-derived CDR1 and CDR2 are SQVTM and ANQGSEA. The CDR3 is 13 residues long. CDR3 nucleotide sequence: TGCAGCCCGGAAACAGGGTTAATTTCACCCCTCCACTTT. Amino acid sequence: CSPETGLISPLHF. The whole variable domain, filled in from reference TRBV29-1 and TRBJ1-6, reads SAVISQKPSRDICQRGTSLTIQCQVDSQVTMMFWYRQQPGQSLTLIATANQGSEATYESGFVIDKFPISRPNLTFSTLTVSNMSPEDSSIYLCSPETGLISPLHFGNGTRLTVT.

This clone was counted only a few times. This sequence joins TRBV9 and TRBJ2-2; TRBD2 aligns across 11 bases. V trimming: 3 bases; J trimming: 5 bases; junction bases outside the gene matches: 9. This CDR3 comprises 17 residues. CDR1 is SGDLS, CDR2 YYNGEE, per germline. Here the CDR3 reads CASSDSLAGGGTGELFF. CDR3 nucleotide sequence: TGTGCCAGCAGCGACTCCCTAGCGGGAGGTGGGACCGGGGAGCTGTTTTTT.

The rearrangement uses TRBV11-3 and TRBJ1-2, with a tentative D call TRBD1 (5 bases). Germline V gene lookup returns CDR1 SGHNT and CDR2 YENEEA. The CDR3 extends over 13 amino acids. V was trimmed by 6 bases and J by 0 bases, leaving 8 bases between them. For the CDR3, the DNA is TGTGCCAGCAGTCAGGACACTAACTATGGCTACACCTTC. Translated, it gives CASSQDTNYGYTF.

The CDR3 sequence: CAWRAGTGFYEQYF. CDR3 coding DNA: TGTGCCTGGAGAGCCGGGACAGGGTTCTACGAGCAGTACTTC. The V gene is TRBV30, the J gene TRBJ2-7, with TRBD1 matching over 9 bases. The CDR3 totals 14 residues. Germline V gene sequence: CDR1 GTSNPN, CDR2 SVGIG (reference sequence). Trimming at V came to 3 bases and at J to 3 bases, leaving 6 bases not matched to a gene.

The chain carries TRBV19 and TRBJ2-1, with 9 bases fitting TRBD2. From germline, CDR1 is LNHDA and CDR2 SQIVND (reference sequence). CDR3 length equals 14 residues. Losses at the gene ends were 10 bases for V and 10 bases for J; bases not matched to a gene: 14. CDR3 in amino acids: CATLERESGGEQFF. In nucleotides, the CDR3 is TGTGCCACTCTTGAGAGGGAGAGCGGGGGGGAGCAGTTCTTC.

CDR3 sequence (DNA): TGCGCCAGCAGTACAGGCGCCTACGAGCAGTACTTC. The encoded protein is CASSTGAYEQYF. The chain couples TRBV5-1 to TRBJ2-7; D is perhaps TRBD1 (5 bases). Germline CDR1 reads SGHRS; CDR2 reads YFSETQ. The CDR3 is made up of 12 amino acids. With 5 bases removed from V and 2 bases from J, the gap between germline ends came to 8 bases.

The chain has TRBV29-1 and TRBJ2-3; tentative D call: TRBD2 (5 bases). The V gene's germline CDR1 is SQVTM and CDR2 ANQGSEA. The CDR3 runs to 14 residues. Trimming cost V 2 bases and J 2 bases, with 11 bases left between them. CDR3 loop: CSVESVGVTDTQYF. CDR3 nucleotides: TGCAGCGTTGAATCTGTCGGGGTCACAGATACGCAGTATTTT.

This clone was observed a single time. The CDR3 nucleotides read TGTGCCAGCGGGCCCTGGGGGGGAGGGACATACGAGCAGTACTTC. Amino acid sequence: CASGPWGGGTYEQYF. The chain recombines TRBV13 with TRBJ2-7; maybe TRBD2 (7 bases). The ends were cut back, 8 bases at V and 4 bases at J, with 21 bases in the middle. The CDR3 contains 15 residues. The germline gives CDR1 PRHDT, CDR2 FYEKMQ (reference sequence).

The J gene is TRBJ1-2, the V gene TRBV6-5; 8 bases agree with TRBD1. This CDR3 spans 15 amino acids. The germline V gene has CDR1 MNHEY and CDR2 SVGAGI. V was clipped by 4 bases and J by 2 bases; unmatched bases: 6. In DNA, the CDR3 is TGTGCCAGCAGTTTTCTAGGACAGGGCAACTATGGCTACACCTTC. Its protein is CASSFLGQGNYGYTF.

The J gene is TRBJ1-3, the V gene TRBV5-1; D ambiguous. CDR3 length equals 15 residues. V lost 4 bases, J lost 1 base, and 12 bases lay in between. The germline CDR1 and CDR2 sequences are SGHRS and YFSETQ. As DNA, the CDR3 is TGCGCCAGCAGCAGCCGCGGTGCTTCTGGAAACACCATATATTTT. Protein: CASSSRGASGNTIYF.

The chain joins TRBV5-1 to TRBJ2-5; 8 bases align to TRBD2. V shed 1 base, J shed 5 bases, and the junction held 10 bases outside the gene matches. This CDR3 has 16 residues. Per the germline V gene, CDR1 is SGHRS and CDR2 is YFSETQ. This CDR3 is CASSLNIAGPQETQYF. The DNA for the CDR3 is TGCGCCAGCAGCTTGAATATAGCGGGGCCTCAGGAGACCCAGTACTTC.